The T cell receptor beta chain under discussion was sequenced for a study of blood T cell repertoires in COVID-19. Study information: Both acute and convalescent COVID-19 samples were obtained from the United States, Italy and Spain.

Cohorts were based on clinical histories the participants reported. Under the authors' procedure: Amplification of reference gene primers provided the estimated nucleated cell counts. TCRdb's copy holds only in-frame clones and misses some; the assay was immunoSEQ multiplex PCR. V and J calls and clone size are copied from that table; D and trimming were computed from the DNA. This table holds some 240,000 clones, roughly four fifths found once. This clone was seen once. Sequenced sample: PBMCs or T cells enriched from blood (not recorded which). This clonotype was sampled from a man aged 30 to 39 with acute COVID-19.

The CDR3 nucleotides are TGTGCCAGCAGTGACTGGAACAGACAGGGGCACACCGGGGAGCTGTTTTTT. This sequence encodes CASSDWNRQGHTGELFF. This sequence joins TRBV6-4 and TRBJ2-2; TRBD1 matches at 8 bases. Per germline, CDR1 MRHNA and CDR2 SNTAGT. With V trimmed by 1 base and J by 3 bases, 7 bases remained unmatched. The CDR3 sequence is 17 residues long.